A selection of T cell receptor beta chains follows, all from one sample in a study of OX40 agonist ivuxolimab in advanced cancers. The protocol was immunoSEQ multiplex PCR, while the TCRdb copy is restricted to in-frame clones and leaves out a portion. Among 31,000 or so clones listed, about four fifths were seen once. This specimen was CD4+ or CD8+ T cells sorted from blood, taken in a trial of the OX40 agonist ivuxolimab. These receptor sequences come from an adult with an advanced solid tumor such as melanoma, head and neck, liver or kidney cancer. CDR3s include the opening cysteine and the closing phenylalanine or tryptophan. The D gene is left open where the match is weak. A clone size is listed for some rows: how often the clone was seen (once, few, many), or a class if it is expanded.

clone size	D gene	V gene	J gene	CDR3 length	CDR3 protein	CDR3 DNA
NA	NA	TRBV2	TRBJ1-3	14	CASGRAFSGNTIYF	TGTGCCAGCGGGAGGGCCTTCTCTGGAAACACCATATATTTT
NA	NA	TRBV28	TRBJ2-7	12	CASSLIEPEQYF	TGTGCCAGCAGTTTAATAGAGCCGGAGCAGTACTTC
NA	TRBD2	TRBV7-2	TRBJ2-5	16	CASSLALAGGRETQYF	TGTGCCAGCAGCTTAGCACTAGCGGGAGGGCGGGAGACCCAGTACTTC
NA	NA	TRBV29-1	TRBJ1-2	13	CSVEDPGRYGYTF	TGCAGCGTTGAAGATCCCGGCCGGTATGGCTACACCTTC
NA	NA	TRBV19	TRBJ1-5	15	CASKVGQMSNQPQHF	TGTGCCAGTAAGGTGGGTCAGATGAGCAATCAGCCCCAGCATTTT
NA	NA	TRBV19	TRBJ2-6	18	CASTSFGRALSGANVLTF	TGTGCCAGTACATCTTTTGGCCGTGCGCTCTCTGGGGCCAACGTCCTGACTTTC
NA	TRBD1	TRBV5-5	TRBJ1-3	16	CASSPFGTGSGNTIYF	TGTGCCAGCAGCCCCTTCGGGACAGGGTCCGGAAACACCATATATTTT
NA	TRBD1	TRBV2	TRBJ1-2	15	CASSERGRGSYGYTF	TGTGCCAGCAGTGAGAGGGGGCGGGGGTCTTATGGCTACACCTTC
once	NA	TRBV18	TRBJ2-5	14	CASSQNQGLETQYF	TGTGCCAGCTCCCAGAACCAGGGGCTGGAGACCCAGTACTTC
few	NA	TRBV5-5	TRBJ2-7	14	CASKLSPGTYEQYF	TGTGCCAGCAAGTTGTCCCCCGGGACCTACGAGCAGTACTTC
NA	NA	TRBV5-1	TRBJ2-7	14	CASSLGQSLYEQYF	TGCGCCAGCAGCTTGGGACAGTCTCTCTACGAGCAGTACTTC
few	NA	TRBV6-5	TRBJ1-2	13	CATKRVGSSGYTF	TGTGCCACCAAACGAGTAGGGAGCTCTGGCTACACCTTC
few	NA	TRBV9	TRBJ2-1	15	CASSLTGSAYNEQFF	TGTGCCAGCAGCCTCACAGGGTCGGCCTACAATGAGCAGTTCTTC
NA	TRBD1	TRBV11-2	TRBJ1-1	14	CASSLTGEDTEAFF	TGTGCCAGCAGTTTGACAGGGGAGGACACTGAAGCTTTCTTT
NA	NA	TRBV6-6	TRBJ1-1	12	CASSHGEGRAFF	TGTGCCAGCAGTCACGGGGAAGGAAGAGCTTTCTTT
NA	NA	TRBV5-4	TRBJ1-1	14	CASSLWGADTEAFF	TGTGCCAGCAGCTTGTGGGGGGCGGACACTGAAGCTTTCTTT
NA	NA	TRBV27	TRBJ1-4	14	CASSMDRTNEKLFF	TGTGCCAGCAGTATGGACAGAACTAATGAAAAACTGTTTTTT
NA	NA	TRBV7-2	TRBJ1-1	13	CASSPTLNTEAFF	TGTGCCAGCAGCCCGACACTGAACACTGAAGCTTTCTTT
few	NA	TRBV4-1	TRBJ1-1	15	CASSQDPGTRTEAFF	TGCGCCAGCAGCCAAGATCCGGGGACGAGAACTGAAGCTTTCTTT
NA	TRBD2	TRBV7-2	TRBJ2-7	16	CASSLRNGGAVYEQYF	TGTGCCAGCAGCTTAAGGAACGGGGGGGCCGTCTACGAGCAGTACTTC
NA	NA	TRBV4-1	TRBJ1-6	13	CASSPPLGSPLHF	TGCGCCAGCAGCCCCCCGTTGGGTTCACCCCTCCACTTT
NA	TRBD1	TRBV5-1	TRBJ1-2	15	CASSPGTGSAPGYTF	TGCGCCAGCAGCCCGGGGACAGGATCGGCCCCTGGCTACACCTTC
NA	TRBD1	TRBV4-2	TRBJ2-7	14	CASSPRTGLYEQYF	TGTGCCAGCAGCCCTAGGACAGGGCTCTACGAGCAGTACTTC
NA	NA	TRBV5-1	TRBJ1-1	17	CASSLEPGVKLNTEAFF	TGCGCCAGCAGCTTGGAGCCAGGCGTAAAATTGAACACTGAAGCTTTCTTT
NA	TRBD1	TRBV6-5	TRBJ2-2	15	CASRATGVVAGELFF	TGTGCCAGCAGAGCGACAGGGGTAGTTGCCGGGGAGCTGTTTTTT
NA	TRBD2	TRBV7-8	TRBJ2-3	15	CASSPREGLTDTQYF	TGTGCCAGCAGTCCCCGGGAGGGCTTAACAGATACGCAGTATTTT